The sequence of this TCR beta chain was determined in a study of blood T cell repertoires in COVID-19 (dated by TCRdb to about 2020). Regarding the study in general: Samples covering the acute and convalescent phases of COVID-19 were provided by collaborators in the United States, Italy and Spain. Samples were obtained from the ongoing ImmuneRACE study (first 160 participants) and from 1,200 or so subjects provided by 6 global collaborators. The material from the prospective study consisted of cDNA or gDNA derived from T cells, B-cell-depleted T cells, or PBMCs. Sample metadata almost always included a de-identified subject ID, COVID-19 status, age in years and sex. Deeply sampled blood TCRbeta repertoires from subjects exposed to, actively infected with, or recovered from COVID-19 were included in the dataset. The repertoires were made available in a free public database intended to serve as a resource for research on the immune response to SARS-CoV-2. Where available, HLA class I and class II types were taken from metadata supplied by the sample provider and were not determined by assay-based typing. Study-level results and caveats: How much clinical and demographic metadata was included differed by source and by participant, and the metadata was provided uncurated.

Whole blood was collected in K2EDTA tubes by collaborating institutions according to the institutions' own protocols. For TCRbeta analysis, collaborator samples were shipped as frozen whole blood, as isolated PBMCs, or as DNA extracted from either sample type. In the case of this clone: Which antigen it targets is not known. Base qualities are not provided; no much larger clone lies one nucleotide away.

The immunoSEQ Assay, a bias-controlled multiplex PCR, was used to amplify TCRbeta CDR3 regions from genomic DNA. Under the source paper's analysis protocol: The number of nucleated cells in each sample was estimated by amplification of reference gene primers within the assay. To quantify the absolute abundance of each unique TCRbeta CDR3 rearrangement, sequence reads were collapsed and filtered. Productive Simpson clonality was computed per sample as the square root of Simpson's diversity index over productive rearrangements. The table comes from immuneACCESS by way of TCRdb, which keeps in-frame sequences with V and J called. Part of the clones is missing from these tables; in studies checked, under half for an unresolved V gene and the rest for unknown reasons. Clonal size and the V and J genes are those of that table, whereas D and trimming came from the DNA. The sample table contains some 83,000 clones; only one count was recorded for roughly 82% of them. Together, the top ten hold around 10% of the sample.

This TCR was recovered from a man aged 45 to 65 with acute or convalescent COVID-19. Specimen: peripheral blood.

This receptor has the CDR3 CASSFRTSGRIQETQYF. DNA sequence: TGTGCCAGCAGCTTTCGGACTAGCGGGAGAATCCAAGAGACCCAGTACTTC. This chain joins TRBV7-2 to TRBJ2-5; TRBD2 agrees with 13 junctional bases. Sequences SGHTA (CDR1) and FQGNSA (CDR2) are obtained from the germline V gene. The CDR3 holds 17 amino acids from the cysteine to the phenylalanine. Only CDR3 DNA remains: 51 bases, in frame from the first base. Trimming removed 3 bases from V and 1 base from J; the gene matches leave 5 bases unexplained.